This TCR beta chain comes out of a study of blood T cell repertoires in COVID-19. Original processing methods: Using reference gene primer amplification, nucleated cell counts were estimated. Method: immunoSEQ multiplex PCR; TCRdb's copy keeps in-frame clones and lacks some. That table furnishes V, J and clone size, whereas the DNA furnished D and trimming. There are about 140,000 clones in the sample; roughly 84% occur only once, and about a tenth lies in the top ten. The trim removed 5 bases at V and 0 bases at J, leaving 6 bases unmatched. Germline V CDR1 and CDR2: LNHDA, SQIVND (reference sequence). The CDR3 extends over 18 amino acids.

Input material: peripheral blood. This TCR derives from a man between 60 and 75 years old with active or convalescent COVID-19. This chain joins TRBV19 and TRBJ2-6; 11 bases match TRBD1. The CDR3: CASSLRTGGYSGANVLTF. Here the CDR3 DNA reads TGTGCCAGTAGTTTAAGGACAGGGGGCTACTCTGGGGCCAACGTCCTGACTTTC.